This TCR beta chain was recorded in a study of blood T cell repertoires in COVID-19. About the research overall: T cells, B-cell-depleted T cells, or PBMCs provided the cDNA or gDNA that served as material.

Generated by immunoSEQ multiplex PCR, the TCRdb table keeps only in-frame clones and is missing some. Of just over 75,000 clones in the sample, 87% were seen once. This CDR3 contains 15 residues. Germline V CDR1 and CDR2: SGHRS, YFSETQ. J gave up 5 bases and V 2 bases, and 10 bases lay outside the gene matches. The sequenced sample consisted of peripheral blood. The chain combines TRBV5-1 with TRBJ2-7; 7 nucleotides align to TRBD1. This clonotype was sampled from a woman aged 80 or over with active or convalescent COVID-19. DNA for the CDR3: TGCGCCAGCAGCTTAGGGAAAGGGGGCTTGGACGAGCAGTACTTC. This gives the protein CASSLGKGGLDEQYF.